One T cell receptor (beta chain) is described in this entry. This clone was observed at least ten times. The antigen it binds to is not known. Base quality data are lacking; no much larger clone is found one base away. TRB sequencing was run on genomic DNA with either the immunoSEQ assay at survey resolution or the hsTCRB kit. In the source study's methods: The immunoSEQ software handled the initial read processing, while the LymphoSeq R package was used for the repertoire analyses. Clonality was calculated as 1 minus normalized Shannon entropy, and the Gini coefficient was also calculated for each TRB dataset. Phenotypes of unsorted samples were inferred by mapping TRB sequences from sorted subsets of the recipient or donor onto unsorted samples of the same recipient. TCRdb took this table from immuneACCESS and kept in-frame rearrangements with V and J called. Such tables lack part of the clones; where checked against another copy, unresolved V genes explain under half of the gap, and the rest is unexplained. D and trimming come from the DNA, and the V and J calls and clone size come from that table. In this sample the table shows roughly 25,000 clones, and no singletons are among them. 1.8% of the sample belongs to the ten largest clones.

The meaning of the sample's treatment or condition label: high-dose cyclophosphamide on days +3 and +4 as single-agent GVHD prophylaxis. Busulfan and fludarabine conditioning, a related or unrelated marrow graft, and cyclophosphamide on days +3 and +4 were given to PTCy patients. The PTCy-treated patients were enrolled in a prospective multi-institutional clinical trial. Mononuclear cells from peripheral blood and bone marrow were separated by Ficoll-Hypaque density centrifugation and then cryopreserved. These data belong to a study of T cells after posttransplantation cyclophosphamide (dated by TCRdb to about 2016). The study in broad terms: Using TRB sequencing, the study followed how the T cell repertoire reconstituted after myeloablative bone marrow transplantation in which posttransplantation cyclophosphamide served as GVHD prophylaxis. Antigen receptor sequencing was done on samples from roughly 35 PTCy-treated patients and from 15 to 20 related bone marrow donors of those patients. Public TRB sequences were checked against a database of over 3,500 sequences associated with responses to pathogens, tumor antigens, self-antigens and alloantigens. Because TRA and TRB clonality correlated tightly in roughly nine samples, the subsequent TCR analyses were limited to TRB only. Blood from every one of the 30 or so PTCy patients who had 1-year posttransplant specimens underwent TRB sequencing. In 3 patients, up to 3 additional blood samples taken between 2 and 5.2 years after transplant also underwent TRB sequencing, as did pretransplant blood from a handful of patients. Here is what the overall study found, with its caveats: Donor-recipient similarity was low at 1-2 months but rose over the first year, and later blood repertoires were often dominated by donor CD8+ memory clones. Across the approximately 46 patients, TRB clonality was highly associated with recipient CMV seropositivity and CMV reactivation, and diversity with PTCy was similar to that in the CNI/methotrexate controls. The TRB repertoires of T cells infiltrating skin or the GI tract showed only limited overlap with the TRB repertoires found in blood.

Looking up the germline V gene yields CDR1 SNHLY and CDR2 FYNNEI. Relative to germline, V is missing 7 bases and J is missing 2 bases, with 5 bases of the junction outside any gene match. Inclusive of the bounding cysteine and phenylalanine, the CDR3 is 14 residues long. The DNA shown is the 42-base CDR3, in frame from base 1. This receptor was obtained from a young adult male patient who received an allogeneic stem cell transplant from a related donor, was CMV-positive, and had no GVHD. After a transplant, certain T cells may trace back to the graft donor. Here the sequenced sample was PBMCs, taken after allogeneic stem cell transplant with posttransplant cyclophosphamide. The rearranged chain carries TRBV2 and TRBJ2-7; 10 bases in the middle match TRBD1. Read as DNA, the sequence is TGTGCCAGCACCCCGGGACAGGGGCCCTACGAGCAGTACTTC. This translates into CASTPGQGPYEQYF.